A single sample gave rise to the 19 T cell receptor beta chains below, sequenced in a study of CD8 T cells in ankylosing spondylitis. Regarding the study as a whole: It appeared that ankylosing spondylitis blood was characterized by a TCR beta motif of 8 or 9 highly homologous variants.

TCRdb used MiXCR to reprocess the 5' RACE reads, holding one entry per CDR3 protein. Of a few hundred thousand distinct CDR3 sequences listed, roughly 8% were seen once; the top ten hold more than 12%. No antigens are known for them. The specimen sequenced was blood, either unsorted or a sorted T cell fraction (not recorded which). The receptors shown here come from a male donor with ankylosing spondylitis.

This chain uses TRBV7-2 with TRBJ2-3; D is unresolved. Germline lookup yields CDR1 SGHTA and CDR2 FQGNSA. V shed 5 bases and J shed 8 bases, with 11 bases lying between them. CDR3 length equals 12 residues. Written as DNA, the CDR3 is TGTGCCAGCAGCGGAGACCGCAGTACGCAGTATTTT. It translates to CASSGDRSTQYF.

This clonotype was found a few times. The chain links TRBV4-1 to TRBJ1-4; D is undetermined. This CDR3 contains 18 residues. V lost 1 base and J 0 bases, leaving 15 bases between the germline ends. Germline lookup yields CDR1 MGHRA and CDR2 YSYEKL. In DNA, the CDR3 is TGCGCCAGCAGCCAAGGCCGCGGGAGTGATTCAACTAATGAAAAACTGTTTTTT. Translation gives CASSQGRGSDSTNEKLFF.

V gene TRBV6-2 or TRBV6-3 combines with J gene TRBJ1-1, with D unresolved. CDR1 is MNHEY, CDR2 SVGEGT, per germline. Deletions cut 6 bases from V and 8 bases from J, with 1 base between. This CDR3 spans 8 amino acids. The CDR3 nucleotides read TGTGCCAGCAGGGAAGCTTTCTTT. Translation gives CASREAFF.

This chain uses TRBV29-1 with TRBJ2-1; D not certain. This CDR3 has 12 residues. CDR1 SQVTM and CDR2 ANQGSEA come from the germline V gene. V lost 4 bases and J 6 bases, leaving 10 bases between the germline ends. The CDR3 DNA reads TGCAGCGTTGCCCCCTGGGGCAATGAGCAGTTCTTC. Protein sequence: CSVAPWGNEQFF.

This chain joins TRBV20-1 and TRBJ2-5; 13 nucleotides align to TRBD2. Germline V gives CDR1 DFQATT, CDR2 SNEGSKA (reference sequence). V dropped 6 bases and J dropped 5; count of bases not matched to a gene: 9. The CDR3 totals 15 residues. The chain's CDR3 is CSAKRTSGSGETQYF. The DNA for the CDR3 is TGCAGTGCAAAAAGGACTAGCGGGAGCGGGGAGACCCAGTACTTC.

Points on this clonotype: A much larger clone differs from this one at a single base, so this may be a read error. V usage is TRBV10-2 and J usage is TRBJ2-5, with 7 bases lining up with TRBD2. Germline V gene lookup returns CDR1 WSHSY and CDR2 SAAADI. There are 15 residues in the CDR3. In nucleotides, the CDR3 is TGCGCCAACAGTGACCCCGGGACTACCCAAGAGACCCAGTACTTC. Translated: CANSDPGTTQETQYF.

There are a few counts of this clonotype. This chain connects TRBV12-3 or TRBV12-4 to TRBJ2-1, with a possible D match to TRBD2 (7 bases). This CDR3 contains 14 residues. Between the trimmed V and J ends, which lost 3 bases and 8 bases, there was a span of 14 bases. CDR3: CASSFLGGLDEQFF. CDR3 bases: TGTGCCAGCAGTTTTCTGGGGGGGCTAGATGAGCAGTTCTTC.

This clonotype showed up many times. J is TRBJ2-7 and V is TRBV5-6; TRBD1 is a possible D gene (5 bases). V was trimmed by 2 bases and J by 0 bases, leaving 12 bases between them. This CDR3 has 15 residues. CDR1 SGHDT and CDR2 YYEEEE come from the germline V gene. The CDR3 coding sequence is TGTGCCAGCAGCTTTCTCCAGGGCCACTCCTACGAGCAGTACTTC. Encoded protein: CASSFLQGHSYEQYF.

V and J are TRBV12-3 or TRBV12-4 and TRBJ2-7, with 7 bases aligning to TRBD1. The V gene end was trimmed by 6 bases and the J gene end by 0 bases; junction bases not matched to a gene: 11. The CDR3 consists of 16 residues. The CDR3 spells CASSPYPTGSSYEQYF. CDR3 DNA sequence: TGTGCCAGCAGCCCCTATCCGACAGGGAGCTCCTACGAGCAGTACTTC.

The chain links TRBV13 to TRBJ2-3; 14 positions match TRBD2. V lost 8 bases and J lost 2; bases outside the gene matches: 15. Germline CDR1 is PRHDT and CDR2 is FYEKMQ (reference sequence). The CDR3 runs 19 residues. The CDR3 DNA sequence: TGTGCCAGCGCGAGTAATAGACTAGCGGGAGGGCCGGACACAGATACGCAGTATTTT. As protein: CASASNRLAGGPDTDTQYF.

This clonotype was detected many times. This chain uses TRBV28 with TRBJ2-2; maybe TRBD1 (6 bases). CDR3 length: 14 residues. The V and J ends lost 9 bases and 3 bases respectively, with 14 bases between them. Germline CDR1 MDHEN, CDR2 SYDVKM. CDR3: CASTGTYYTGELFF. CDR3 DNA sequence: TGTGCCAGTACCGGGACATACTACACCGGGGAGCTGTTTTTT.

The CDR3 DNA reads as TGCAGTGCTAGAGATGCTCCCTATGGCTACACCTTC. As protein: CSARDAPYGYTF. The chain links TRBV20-1 to TRBJ1-2, with D uncertain. The germline V gene has CDR1 DFQATT and CDR2 SNEGSKA (reference sequence). V was pared by 0 bases and J by 4 bases, with 6 bases between. The CDR3 consists of 12 residues.

Ten or more counts support this clonotype. This chain links TRBV6-5 with TRBJ2-1; D possibly corresponds to TRBD2 (6 bases). The V end lost 0 bases, the J end lost 5 bases, and 14 bases lay between the germline ends. This CDR3 is 16 amino acids long. Germline loops: CDR1 MNHEY, CDR2 SVGAGI. CDR3 loop: CASSYSVGDFDNEQFF. The CDR3 coding sequence is TGTGCCAGCAGTTACTCGGTCGGGGACTTCGACAATGAGCAGTTCTTC.

The V gene is TRBV20-1, the J gene TRBJ2-3; D possibly corresponds to TRBD1 (5 bases). The CDR3 sequence is 13 residues long. The V and J ends lost 0 bases and 6 bases respectively, with 10 bases between them. CDR1 and CDR2 from the germline V gene are DFQATT and SNEGSKA (reference sequence). The CDR3 protein is CSAREWGADTQYF. The DNA of the CDR3 is TGCAGTGCTAGAGAGTGGGGCGCGGATACGCAGTATTTT.

This clonotype was detected many times. This chain links TRBV24-1 with TRBJ2-3; 9 nucleotides align to TRBD1. This CDR3 region has 14 residues. CDR1 and CDR2 (germline): KGHDR, SFDVKD. J lost 6 bases, V lost 4 bases, and 4 bases had no gene match. CDR3 in DNA: TGTGCCACCAGTGACCCCGACAGGGGGGATACGCAGTATTTT. Encoded protein: CATSDPDRGDTQYF.

This clonotype was seen a few times. The rearrangement links TRBV20-1 to TRBJ2-4; tentative D call: TRBD2 (5 bases). Trimming took off 2 bases at V and 9 bases at J, with 20 bases between the two ends. Germline CDR1 is DFQATT and CDR2 is SNEGSKA (reference sequence). The length of the CDR3 is 15 residues. The CDR3 DNA sequence: TGCAGTGCTAGATCCCCTCGGGGATTTGGGGTCATTCAGTACTTC. Translated, it gives CSARSPRGFGVIQYF.

This clonotype was observed a few times. The chain joins TRBV7-6 to TRBJ1-3; D remains ambiguous. The ends were cut back, 7 bases at V and 4 bases at J, with 14 bases in the middle. The CDR3 spans 14 residues. The V gene's germline CDR1 is SGHVS and CDR2 FNYEAQ. CDR3 sequence: CASTQGSGGNTIYF. CDR3 nucleotide sequence: TGTGCCAGCACCCAAGGGTCTGGCGGAAACACCATATATTTT.

Many counts were recorded for this clonotype. The V and J genes are TRBV29-1 and TRBJ1-1, with D possibly matching TRBD1 (5 bases). CDR1 is SQVTM, CDR2 ANQGSEA, per germline. The CDR3 length is 13 residues. V was clipped by 5 bases and J by 1 base, with 11 bases between them. CDR3: CSVIRGGNTEAFF. In DNA, the CDR3 is TGCAGCGTTATCCGGGGGGGGAACACTGAAGCTTTCTTT.

This clonotype appeared many times. V and J are TRBV28 and TRBJ1-1; the D is unclear. In germline, CDR1 is MDHEN, CDR2 SYDVKM. The CDR3 has 14 amino acids. Trimming pared 1 base from V and 5 bases from J, leaving 11 bases between. Written as DNA, the CDR3 is TGTGCCAGCAGTTTATCGTCGGGATGGACTGAAGCTTTCTTT. Its protein product is CASSLSSGWTEAFF.